A single T cell receptor (beta chain) is shown here with its context. What it binds is not known. Germline loops: CDR1 MNHNY, CDR2 SVGAGI (reference sequence). J gave up 7 bases and V 7 bases, and 12 bases lay outside the gene matches. The CDR3 totals 15 residues. PCR amplification relied on 60 Vbeta primers (plus 13 Jbeta primers). Repertoires were generated with immunoSEQ multiplex PCR, while TCRdb's copy carries only in-frame clones and drops some. The sample carries 150,000 to 200,000 clones, around 80% recorded once. This record belongs to a study of cytomegalovirus exposure and HLA in healthy donors. Whole-study context: Previous work identified 117 million unique TCR beta sequences from around 200 million T cells.

Study findings and constraints: Analysis was carried out at a later point, and it linked a missense DCLRE1C variant to TCR beta V- and J-gene trimming. Cytomegalovirus-associated status was assigned to about 180 TCR beta chains. The classifier reportedly diagnosed cytomegalovirus status with high specificity and sensitivity.

This TCR derives from a male donor in good health and CMV-seronegative. The rearrangement joins TRBV6-6 to TRBJ1-5; TRBD1 matches at 8 bases. The sequenced sample consisted of PBMCs. In DNA, the CDR3 is TGTGCCAGCATGAGTAGGACAGGGAGGAAACAGCCCCAGCATTTT. Its protein product is CASMSRTGRKQPQHF.